The 24 T cell receptor beta chains presented below share a single source sample, sequenced in a study of beta chain features in type 1 diabetes. Expressed TCRB transcripts were sequenced because the isolated RNA had all been reverse transcribed beforehand. The protocol was immunoSEQ multiplex PCR, while the TCRdb copy is restricted to in-frame clones and leaves out a portion. The profile shows 65,000 to 100,000 clones, around a third of them singletons. Sequenced sample: stem cell memory CD4+ T cells from blood. The source is a woman in her late teens or twenties in good health.

In its sample, this clone was seen a few times. The chain employs TRBV10-3 and TRBJ2-2; D might be TRBD2 (6 bases). Per germline, CDR1 ENHRY and CDR2 SYGVKD. V lost 11 bases and J 3 bases, leaving 13 bases between the germline ends. CDR3 size: 13 residues. DNA of the CDR3: TGTGCCGCCGCGGGGCAAGACACCGGGGAGCTGTTTTTT. This sequence encodes CAAAGQDTGELFF.

The genes are TRBV2 and TRBJ1-3, with TRBD1 matching 7 bases. Trimming took 8 bases from V and 0 from J; bases not matched to a gene: 4. This CDR3 has 14 residues. Per the germline V gene, CDR1 is SNHLY and CDR2 is FYNNEI. The CDR3 DNA is TGTGCCAGCCTGACAGGGAGCTCTGGAAACACCATATATTTT. Translated: CASLTGSSGNTIYF.

This chain connects TRBV4-3 to TRBJ2-5; D remains ambiguous. The J call may be faulty, since TRBJ2-7 better matches the DNA end. This CDR3 spans 14 amino acids. CDR1 LGHNA and CDR2 YSLEER come from the germline V gene. As DNA, the CDR3 is TGCGCCAGCAGCCAAGAGTCAGGATCGTACGAGCAGTACTTC. Protein sequence: CASSQESGSYEQYF.

The chain is built from TRBV5-1 and TRBJ2-7, with 7 bases aligning to TRBD2. From germline, CDR1 is SGHRS and CDR2 YFSETQ. V lost 0 bases to trimming and J lost 4 bases; unmatched junction nucleotides: 10. The CDR3 loop spans 16 amino acids. CDR3 sequence reads: CASSLAPSGGEYEQYF. CDR3 nucleotides: TGCGCCAGCAGCTTGGCTCCCTCGGGGGGAGAGTACGAGCAGTACTTC.

The chain combines TRBV5-1 with TRBJ2-1, with 7 bases that match TRBD1. The germline V gene has CDR1 SGHRS and CDR2 YFSETQ. There are 15 residues in the CDR3. With 7 bases clipped from V and 6 bases from J, the junction kept 13 bases outside the gene matches. CDR3 nucleotide sequence: TGCGCCAGCGGCATGACAGGGAATAGTCCCAATGAGCAGTTCTTC. It codes for CASGMTGNSPNEQFF.

The rearrangement links TRBV11-1 to TRBJ2-7; 8 positions agree with TRBD1. Unmatched junction bases numbered 7, after V lost 4 bases and J lost 5 bases. CDR3 length: 14 residues. Germline CDR1 SGHAT, CDR2 FQDESV (reference sequence). Here the CDR3 DNA reads TGTGCCAGCAGCTCGGACAGGGATTTAGACGAGCAGTACTTC. This translates into CASSSDRDLDEQYF.

The chain employs TRBV30 and TRBJ2-1, with D unresolved. V lost 1 base and J lost 0, with 7 bases in between. The germline gives CDR1 GTSNPN, CDR2 SVGIG (reference sequence). The CDR3 consists of 14 residues. CDR3 bases: TGTGCCTGGAGTGGAGTTAACTCCTACAATGAGCAGTTCTTC. The encoded protein is CAWSGVNSYNEQFF.

The chain links TRBV2 to TRBJ1-1; no clear D gene. This CDR3 comprises 14 residues. From germline, CDR1 is SNHLY and CDR2 FYNNEI. Trimming stripped 7 bases from V and 4 bases from J, with 16 bases between. In nucleotides, the CDR3 is TGTGCCAGCACCCCCTACGGGGAGGGCACTGAAGCTTTCTTT. Translation: CASTPYGEGTEAFF.

This clone has just a few counts. V gene TRBV11-2 combines with J gene TRBJ2-3, with a possible D match to TRBD2 (6 bases). Germline values: CDR1 SGHAT, CDR2 FQNNGV. The CDR3 runs 15 residues. The germline V and J ends were trimmed by 1 base and 2 bases, with 10 bases remaining between them. In DNA, the CDR3 is TGTGCCAGCAGCTTAGTAGCGGCGCTCACAGATACGCAGTATTTT. Translating gives CASSLVAALTDTQYF.

This clone has more than one count but fewer than ten. The rearrangement joins TRBV7-9 to TRBJ1-6, with D maybe TRBD1 (6 bases). V was clipped by 5 bases and J by 8 bases, with 16 bases between them. The CDR3 is 15 amino acids. Looked up from germline, CDR1 is SEHNR and CDR2 is FQNEAQ (reference sequence). CDR3 sequence reads: CASSTKTGLDSPLHF. For the CDR3, the DNA is TGTGCCAGCAGCACCAAGACAGGTTTGGATTCACCCCTCCACTTT.

This clone was seen only a few times. The rearrangement uses TRBV5-5 and TRBJ2-3; 8 bases align to TRBD1. Germline values: CDR1 SGHKS, CDR2 YYEKEE (reference sequence). The CDR3 has 18 amino acids. The junction had 12 bases not matched to a gene; V was cut back by 1 base and J by 2 bases. The CDR3 DNA sequence: TGTGCCAGCAGCTTGATTTTTCGGGGACAGGACTACACAGATACGCAGTATTTT. Its protein is CASSLIFRGQDYTDTQYF.

This clone was observed a few times. This chain joins TRBV5-1 and TRBJ1-1; the match to TRBD1 covers 7 bases. Per germline, CDR1 SGHRS and CDR2 YFSETQ. Trimming removed 2 bases from V and 7 bases from J; junction bases left unmatched: 11. The CDR3 has 15 residues. CDR3 residues: CASSLLSTGADEAFF. CDR3 nucleotides: TGCGCCAGCAGCTTACTAAGTACAGGGGCAGATGAAGCTTTCTTT.

This sequence joins TRBV6-5 and TRBJ2-3; D is undetermined. There are 12 residues in the CDR3. V lost 8 bases and J lost 2, with 8 bases in between. Germline V gene lookup returns CDR1 MNHEY and CDR2 SVGAGI. CDR3 in amino acids: CASCILTDTQYF. The CDR3 nucleotides are TGTGCCAGCTGTATACTCACAGATACGCAGTATTTT.

V usage is TRBV2 and J usage is TRBJ2-7; 11 bases agree with TRBD2. This CDR3 comprises 15 residues. V shed 5 bases and J 0 bases; nucleotides not matched to a gene: 3. In germline, CDR1 is SNHLY, CDR2 FYNNEI. The CDR3 DNA reads as TGTGCCAGCAGTTTAGCGGGGGGGAGCTCCTACGAGCAGTACTTC. Its protein product is CASSLAGGSSYEQYF.

This chain connects TRBV4-1 to TRBJ2-7; the match to TRBD2 covers 7 bases. The CDR3 contains 17 residues. Germline lookup yields CDR1 MGHRA and CDR2 YSYEKL. Trimming at V came to 1 base and at J to 2 bases, leaving 11 bases not matched to a gene. Here the CDR3 DNA reads TGCGCCAGCAGCCAAGTCCCCGGGGGGAGAAGGACCTACGAGCAGTACTTC. This translates into CASSQVPGGRRTYEQYF.

In this sample, this clone turned up a few times. The chain joins TRBV19 to TRBJ2-1; 9 positions match TRBD2. The CDR3 sequence is 15 residues long. Trimming at V came to 3 bases and at J to 5 bases, leaving 5 bases not matched to a gene. Germline loops: CDR1 LNHDA, CDR2 SQIVND (reference sequence). CDR3: CASSIGLARDNEQFF. The CDR3 DNA reads as TGTGCCAGTAGTATCGGACTAGCGAGAGACAATGAGCAGTTCTTC. The variable domain in full, completed from reference TRBV19 and TRBJ2-1, reads DGGITQSPKYLFRKEGQNVTLSCEQNLNHDAMYWYRQDPGQGLRLIYYSQIVNDFQKGDIAEGYSVSREKKESFPLTVTSAQKNPTAFYLCASSIGLARDNEQFFGPGTRLTVL.

The chain employs TRBV11-3 and TRBJ2-1; 11 nucleotides agree with TRBD2. Trimming cost V 1 base and J 0 bases; bases outside gene matches: 5. The CDR3 spans 18 residues. Germline-derived CDR1 and CDR2 are SGHNT and YENEEA. For the CDR3, the DNA is TGTGCCAGCAGCTTAGGCTCGGGACTAGCGGCCTCCTACAATGAGCAGTTCTTC. It specifies CASSLGSGLAASYNEQFF. The complete variable domain, with remaining parts taken from reference TRBV11-3 and TRBJ2-1, reads EAGVVQSPRYKIIEKKQPVAFWCNPISGHNTLYWYLQNLGQGPELLIRYENEEAVDDSQLPKDRFSAERLKGVDSTLKIQPAELGDSAVYLCASSLGSGLAASYNEQFFGPGTRLTVL.

This clone showed up just a few times. The chain has TRBV7-9 and TRBJ2-7; 8 bases are a match to TRBD1. The CDR3 consists of 16 residues. CDR1 and CDR2 from the germline V gene are SEHNR and FQNEAQ (reference sequence). Unmatched junction bases numbered 9, after V lost 5 bases and J lost 0 bases. The CDR3 reads CASSASGTGDSYEQYF. CDR3 sequence (DNA): TGTGCCAGCAGCGCCTCCGGGACAGGAGACTCCTACGAGCAGTACTTC.

The rearrangement links TRBV4-2 to TRBJ2-2; 8 bases are shared with TRBD2. Losses at the gene ends were 3 bases for V and 6 bases for J; bases not matched to a gene: 6. Germline CDR1 is LGHNA and CDR2 is YNFKEQ. This CDR3 contains 15 residues. The CDR3 DNA follows: TGTGCCAGCAGCCAGATTAGCGGGGAGGCCGGGGAGCTGTTTTTT. Translated, it gives CASSQISGEAGELFF.

This clone was detected a few times. The chain couples TRBV5-5 to TRBJ2-3, with 9 bases identical to TRBD1. This CDR3 comprises 15 residues. J gave up 4 bases and V 4 bases, and 7 bases lay outside the gene matches. The germline CDR1 and CDR2 sequences are SGHKS and YYEKEE (reference sequence). The CDR3 loop is CASSTTGQGSDTQYF. The CDR3 coding sequence is TGTGCCAGCAGCACGACGGGACAGGGCTCAGATACGCAGTATTTT.

This sequence joins TRBV29-1 and TRBJ2-7; D possibly corresponds to TRBD1 (6 bases). V dropped 1 base and J dropped 1 base, with 8 bases sitting between them. Germline loops: CDR1 SQVTM, CDR2 ANQGSEA. The CDR3 sequence is 13 residues long. The CDR3 DNA reads TGCAGCGTTGAAGGGACAGCGTCCTACGAGCAGTACTTC. Protein product: CSVEGTASYEQYF.

The chain links TRBV4-2 to TRBJ2-7; 16 positions match TRBD2. The germline gives CDR1 LGHNA, CDR2 YNFKEQ. The CDR3 runs 15 residues. V lost 3 bases and J lost 12; bases outside the gene matches: 8. For the CDR3, the DNA is TGTGCCAGCAGCCAGGGACTAGCGGGAGGGCCCGCTGTGTACTTC. It yields the protein CASSQGLAGGPAVYF.

The chain uses TRBV7-8 and TRBJ2-2; 7 positions match TRBD1. Trimming took 2 bases from V and 3 from J; bases not matched to a gene: 3. Germline V CDR1 and CDR2: SGHVS, FQNEAQ. The CDR3 sequence is 15 residues long. CDR3 amino acids: CASSLTGAYTGELFF. CDR3 nucleotides: TGTGCCAGCAGCTTAACAGGGGCCTACACCGGGGAGCTGTTTTTT.

The rearrangement uses TRBV2 and TRBJ2-1; 10 bases fit TRBD2. CDR1 SNHLY and CDR2 FYNNEI come from the germline V gene. The length of the CDR3 is 15 residues. V gave up 7 bases and J gave up 3 bases; unmatched junction bases: 6. The CDR3 nucleotides are TGTGCCAGCAAGGGAGCGGGAGGGGACTACAATGAGCAGTTCTTC. Translating it yields CASKGAGGDYNEQFF.